Each of the 29 T cell receptor beta chains below was sequenced from the same sample in a study of cytomegalovirus exposure and HLA in healthy donors. Primers included in the PCR were 60 Vbeta and 13 Jbeta primers. The repertoire was sequenced with immunoSEQ multiplex PCR; TCRdb's copy has only in-frame clones and lacks some. The table has about 150,000 clones, almost 85% seen once. Sequenced input: PBMCs. These receptors were collected from a girl aged 5-17 years in good health and CMV-seropositive.

This sequence joins TRBV11-3 and TRBJ2-5; TRBD2 matches at 8 bases. Germline CDR1 reads SGHNT; CDR2 reads YENEEA. The J segment lost 0 bases and the V segment lost 3 bases, leaving 9 bases of the junction unmatched. The CDR3 contains 17 residues. CDR3 sequence: CASSLHRAGGYQETQYF. CDR3 bases: TGTGCCAGCAGCTTGCATAGGGCGGGGGGTTACCAAGAGACCCAGTACTTC.

In its sample, this clone was seen a few times. The genes are TRBV9 and TRBJ2-5; 11 bases line up with TRBD2. CDR1 and CDR2 (germline): SGDLS, YYNGEE. The CDR3 has 16 residues. The trim removed 0 bases at V and 5 bases at J, leaving 6 bases unmatched. The CDR3: CASSVVVAGGRETQYF. CDR3 bases: TGTGCCAGCAGCGTAGTGGTAGCGGGGGGGCGCGAGACCCAGTACTTC.

The rearrangement uses TRBV5-4 and TRBJ2-7; the match to TRBD2 covers 14 bases. CDR1 and CDR2 from the germline V gene are SGHNT and YYREEE (reference sequence). V lost 4 bases and J lost 6; bases outside the gene matches: 9. The CDR3 sequence is 16 residues long. The CDR3 nucleotides read TGTGCCAGCAGCCCCCCGGGACTAGCGGGGGCGGGCGAGCAGTACTTC. Translation gives CASSPPGLAGAGEQYF.

V gene TRBV5-4 combines with J gene TRBJ2-1; 7 bases agree with TRBD2. V was clipped by 3 bases and J by 3 bases; unmatched bases: 12. The CDR3 spans 17 residues. Germline CDR1 is SGHNT and CDR2 is YYREEE (reference sequence). The CDR3 region is CASSWDGVGDYYNEQFF. In nucleotides, the CDR3 is TGTGCCAGCAGCTGGGATGGTGTGGGGGACTACTACAATGAGCAGTTCTTC.

This rearrangement joins TRBV2 to TRBJ1-2; tentative D call: TRBD1 (5 bases). The CDR3 is made up of 13 amino acids. The germline V and J ends were trimmed by 3 bases and 3 bases, with 8 bases remaining between them. CDR1 and CDR2 (germline): SNHLY, FYNNEI. As DNA, the CDR3 is TGTGCCAGCAGTGACAGGGACTACTATGGCTACACCTTC. Translating it yields CASSDRDYYGYTF.

The chain employs TRBV18 and TRBJ1-1; possibly TRBD1 for D (6 bases). V dropped 2 bases and J dropped 1 base, with 14 bases sitting between them. This CDR3 has 16 amino acids. Germline V gene data show CDR1 as KGHSH and CDR2 as LQKENI. For the CDR3, the DNA is TGTGCCAGCTCACCAATTCCGGGACACCAGAACACTGAAGCTTTCTTT. Its protein is CASSPIPGHQNTEAFF.

The chain is built from TRBV19 and TRBJ1-2, with D possibly matching TRBD1 (6 bases). The CDR3 is made up of 15 amino acids. Germline CDR1 LNHDA, CDR2 SQIVND (reference sequence). V lost 8 bases to trimming and J lost 4 bases, with 20 bases between them. CDR3 loop: CASRSLEGDGYGYTF. The CDR3 nucleotides read TGTGCCAGTCGTTCCCTTGAGGGGGACGGCTATGGCTACACCTTC.

This rearrangement joins TRBV6-1 to TRBJ1-5; 7 nucleotides match TRBD1. Trimming cost V 2 bases and J 7 bases; bases outside gene matches: 5. This CDR3 has 14 residues. CDR1 and CDR2 (germline): MNHNS, SASEGT. The CDR3 here is CASSERGTDQPQHF. CDR3 coding DNA: TGTGCCAGCAGTGAAAGGGGGACAGACCAGCCCCAGCATTTT.

This clone was seen once. The rearrangement joins TRBV7-9 to TRBJ1-4; 9 nucleotides match TRBD1. V trimming: 6 bases; J trimming: 0 bases; junction bases outside the gene matches: 5. CDR1 SEHNR and CDR2 FQNEAQ come from the germline V gene (reference sequence). The CDR3 runs to 16 residues. CDR3 bases: TGTGCCAGCAGACCCACAGGGGGCGCAACTAATGAAAAACTGTTTTTT. Translating it yields CASRPTGGATNEKLFF.

This clone has only one observation. The rearrangement links TRBV18 to TRBJ2-1; 10 bases are a match to TRBD2. V shed 2 bases, J shed 5 bases, and the junction held 6 bases outside the gene matches. The length of the CDR3 is 16 residues. Germline CDR1 is KGHSH and CDR2 is LQKENI. The CDR3 DNA is TGTGCCAGCTCACCAGGGGCTAGCGGGGGCCACAATGAGCAGTTCTTC. Translated: CASSPGASGGHNEQFF.

V is TRBV6-1 and J is TRBJ2-1; TRBD2 might be the D (7 bases). The CDR3 has 15 amino acids. In germline, CDR1 is MNHNS, CDR2 SASEGT. With 3 bases removed from V and 11 bases from J, the gap between germline ends came to 20 bases. CDR3 in DNA: TGTGCCAGCAGTGATTTTGCGGGGGCCGGGAGGAAGCAGTTCTTC. This sequence encodes CASSDFAGAGRKQFF.

This clone came up a few times. The V gene is TRBV6-5, the J gene TRBJ1-2, with a tentative D call TRBD1 (5 bases). This CDR3 contains 15 residues. CDR1 MNHEY and CDR2 SVGAGI come from the germline V gene. Between the trimmed V and J ends, which lost 2 bases and 0 bases, there was a span of 10 bases. CDR3 loop: CASSYGQGPNYGYTF. Here the CDR3 DNA reads TGTGCCAGCAGTTACGGTCAGGGCCCTAACTATGGCTACACCTTC.

This chain joins TRBV15 and TRBJ1-1, with D unclear. Per the germline V gene, CDR1 is LNHNV and CDR2 is YYDKDF (reference sequence). CDR3 length: 16 residues. Trimming took 0 bases from V and 0 from J, leaving 11 bases between them. The CDR3 loop reads CATSRDGGIVNTEAFF. The DNA of the CDR3 is TGTGCCACCAGCAGAGATGGAGGAATTGTGAACACTGAAGCTTTCTTT. The full variable domain, rest sourced from reference TRBV15 and TRBJ1-1, is DAMVIQNPRYQVTQFGKPVTLSCSQTLNHNVMYWYQQKSSQAPKLLFHYYDKDFNNEADTPDNFQSRRPNTSFCFLDIRSPGLGDTAMYLCATSRDGGIVNTEAFFGQGTRLTVV.

The V gene is TRBV4-1, the J gene TRBJ2-5, with 14 bases lining up with TRBD2. Germline lookup yields CDR1 MGHRA and CDR2 YSYEKL. The J segment lost 0 bases and the V segment lost 1 base, leaving 4 bases of the junction unmatched. This CDR3 contains 18 residues. The CDR3: CASSQGTSGGWYQETQYF. The DNA of the CDR3 is TGCGCCAGCAGCCAAGGGACTAGCGGGGGGTGGTACCAAGAGACCCAGTACTTC.

The chain recombines TRBV4-2 with TRBJ2-7, with D hard to call. Germline V lookup: CDR1 LGHNA, CDR2 YNFKEQ. Trimming left V 1 base short and J 4 bases short, with 14 bases between. The CDR3 is made up of 15 amino acids. CDR3 in amino acids: CASSQVYSTGYEQYF. In nucleotides, the CDR3 is TGTGCCAGCAGCCAAGTTTACAGTACTGGGTACGAGCAGTACTTC.

The V call is TRBV27, the J call TRBJ1-2, with TRBD1 identical over 9 bases. The CDR3 length is 14 residues. The V and J ends lost 6 bases and 5 bases, in that order; junction bases with no gene match: 7. CDR1 is MNHEY, CDR2 SMNVEV, per germline (reference sequence). CDR3 protein: CASSRQGGFYGYTF. The CDR3 nucleotides are TGTGCCAGCAGCCGACAGGGGGGATTTTATGGCTACACCTTC.

The chain combines TRBV5-1 with TRBJ1-6; 7 bases fit TRBD1. Per the germline V gene, CDR1 is SGHRS and CDR2 is YFSETQ. The V gene end was trimmed by 2 bases and the J gene end by 7 bases; junction bases not matched to a gene: 9. CDR3 length equals 16 residues. The CDR3 DNA sequence: TGCGCCAGCAGCTTAGACCGGGACAGAGACAATTCACCCCTCCACTTT. Amino acid sequence: CASSLDRDRDNSPLHF. Drawing the rest from reference TRBV5-1 and TRBJ1-6, the complete variable domain is KAGVTQTPRYLIKTRGQQVTLSCSPISGHRSVSWYQQTPGQGLQFLFEYFSETQRNKGNFPGRFSGRQFSNSRSEMNVSTLELGDSALYLCASSLDRDRDNSPLHFGNGTRLTVT.

V gene TRBV5-1 combines with J gene TRBJ1-2; perhaps TRBD1 as D (6 bases). The V end was cut by 3 bases, the J end by 8 bases, with 14 bases between. The V gene's germline CDR1 is SGHRS and CDR2 YFSETQ. This CDR3 is 13 amino acids long. CDR3 sequence reads: CASSSRQAAGYTF. DNA for the CDR3: TGCGCCAGCAGCTCCCGACAGGCCGCAGGCTACACCTTC.

The chain recombines TRBV5-1 with TRBJ2-7; 7 bases match TRBD1. The V gene's germline CDR1 is SGHRS and CDR2 YFSETQ. CDR3 length: 14 amino acids. V gave up 4 bases and J gave up 3 bases; unmatched junction bases: 7. CDR3 sequence reads: CASSQLTGFYEQYF. The CDR3 nucleotides read TGCGCCAGCAGCCAATTGACAGGGTTCTACGAGCAGTACTTC.

The chain uses TRBV19 and TRBJ1-1, with D maybe TRBD1 (6 bases). The CDR3 sequence is 15 residues long. Germline V lookup: CDR1 LNHDA, CDR2 SQIVND (reference sequence). Trimming took 5 bases from V and 1 from J, leaving 14 bases between them. In DNA form, the CDR3 reads TGTGCCAGTAGTCTTTGGACAGAGGGGAACACTGAAGCTTTCTTT. Its translation is CASSLWTEGNTEAFF.

The chain has TRBV4-1 and TRBJ1-1; 10 bases map to TRBD1. The CDR3 loop spans 15 amino acids. V dropped 3 bases and J dropped 5; count of bases not matched to a gene: 6. Germline CDR1 is MGHRA and CDR2 is YSYEKL. Here the CDR3 DNA reads TGCGCCAGCAGCCAGAAGGGACAGGGGTTGACTGAAGCTTTCTTT. Encoded protein: CASSQKGQGLTEAFF.

The chain recombines TRBV5-1 with TRBJ2-7, with a weak D call TRBD1 (5 bases). Deletions cut 0 bases from V and 5 bases from J, with 12 bases between. CDR3 length: 14 residues. Germline CDR1 is SGHRS and CDR2 is YFSETQ. CDR3 nucleotide sequence: TGCGCCAGCAGCTTGGGGCAGGGCAACAACGAGCAGTACTTC. This sequence encodes CASSLGQGNNEQYF.

This clone occurred a few times. The J gene is TRBJ1-1, the V gene TRBV18, with a possible D match to TRBD1 (5 bases). Germline CDR1 is KGHSH and CDR2 is LQKENI. The CDR3 runs to 14 residues. The V gene lost 0 bases and the J gene lost 4 bases, with 9 bases spanning the gap. CDR3 in amino acids: CASSPPGGGTEAFF. CDR3 DNA: TGTGCCAGCTCACCACCCGGGGGGGGCACTGAAGCTTTCTTT.

The rearrangement joins TRBV18 to TRBJ1-2, with TRBD1 matching 7 bases. V lost 8 bases to trimming and J lost 2 bases; unmatched junction nucleotides: 20. The CDR3 covers 18 residues. The germline V gene has CDR1 KGHSH and CDR2 LQKENI. The CDR3 DNA reads TGTGCCAGCCCCCCGGAGGGATTAGGTACAGGGGCGAACTATGGCTACACCTTC. Translation: CASPPEGLGTGANYGYTF.

This clone was detected only a few times. The chain is built from TRBV18 and TRBJ2-3; TRBD2 aligns across 8 bases. CDR1 is KGHSH and CDR2 is LQKENI in the germline V gene. J gave up 6 bases and V 3 bases, and 11 bases lay outside the gene matches. The CDR3 sequence is 16 residues long. CDR3 protein: CASSPFSGAGTDTQYF. CDR3 sequence (DNA): TGTGCCAGCTCACCCTTTAGCGGGGCCGGGACTGATACGCAGTATTTT.

Concerning this clone: One end of the junction does not line up with germline, which may come from a read error. The chain couples TRBV4-1 to TRBJ2-5, with 10 positions matching TRBD1. The CDR3 is 15 amino acids. Germline V gene lookup returns CDR1 MGHRA and CDR2 YSYEKL. In nucleotides, the CDR3 is TGCGCCGGCAGCCTGAGGACAGGGGGGAGGGAGACCCAGTACTTC. It yields the protein CAGSLRTGGRETQYF.

The V gene is TRBV7-6, the J gene TRBJ1-1; D gene uncertain. The CDR3 sequence is 14 residues long. The V end was cut by 3 bases, the J end by 1 base, with 9 bases between. The V gene's germline CDR1 is SGHVS and CDR2 FNYEAQ. The CDR3 sequence: CASSFGLKNTEAFF. The CDR3 DNA follows: TGTGCCAGCAGCTTTGGGCTGAAGAACACTGAAGCTTTCTTT.

The gene calls are TRBV6-5 and TRBJ1-2, with D tentatively TRBD1 (5 bases). This CDR3 spans 15 amino acids. CDR1 MNHEY and CDR2 SVGAGI come from the germline V gene. Deletions cut 4 bases from V and 1 base from J, with 13 bases between. DNA for the CDR3: TGTGCCAGCAGTTCCGAAGCAGGGATTAACTATGGCTACACCTTC. Translation: CASSSEAGINYGYTF.

The chain combines TRBV5-4 with TRBJ2-5; 10 bases line up with TRBD2. The CDR3 runs 17 residues. Unmatched junction bases numbered 10, after V lost 0 bases and J lost 5 bases. Germline CDR1 is SGHNT and CDR2 is YYREEE (reference sequence). CDR3 DNA: TGTGCCAGCAGCTTGGCGTTAGCGGGGGGCCTTCTGGAGACCCAGTACTTC. Its protein product is CASSLALAGGLLETQYF.